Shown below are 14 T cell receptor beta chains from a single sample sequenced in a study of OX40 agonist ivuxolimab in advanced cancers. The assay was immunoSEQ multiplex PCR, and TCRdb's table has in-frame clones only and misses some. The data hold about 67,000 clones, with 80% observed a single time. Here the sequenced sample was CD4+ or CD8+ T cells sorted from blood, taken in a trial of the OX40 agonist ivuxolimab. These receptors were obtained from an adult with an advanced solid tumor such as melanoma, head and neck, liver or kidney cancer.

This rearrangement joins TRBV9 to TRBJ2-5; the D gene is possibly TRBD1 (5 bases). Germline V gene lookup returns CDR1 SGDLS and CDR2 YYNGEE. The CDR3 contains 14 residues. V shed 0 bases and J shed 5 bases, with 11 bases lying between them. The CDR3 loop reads CASSVEARAETQYF. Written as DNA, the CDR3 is TGTGCCAGCAGCGTAGAGGCCAGGGCGGAGACCCAGTACTTC.

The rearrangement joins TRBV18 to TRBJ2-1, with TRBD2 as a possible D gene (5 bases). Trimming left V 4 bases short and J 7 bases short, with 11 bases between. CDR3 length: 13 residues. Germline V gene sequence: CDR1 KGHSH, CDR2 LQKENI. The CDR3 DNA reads TGTGCCAGCTCACAGGACTCCCAGAATGAGCAGTTCTTC. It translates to CASSQDSQNEQFF.

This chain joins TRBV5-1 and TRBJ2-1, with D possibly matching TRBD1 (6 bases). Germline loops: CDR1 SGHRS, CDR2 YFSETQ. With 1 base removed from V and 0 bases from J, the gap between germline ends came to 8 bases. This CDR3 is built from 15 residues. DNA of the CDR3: TGCGCCAGCAGCTTGAGAGGGGGCTCCTACAATGAGCAGTTCTTC. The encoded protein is CASSLRGGSYNEQFF.

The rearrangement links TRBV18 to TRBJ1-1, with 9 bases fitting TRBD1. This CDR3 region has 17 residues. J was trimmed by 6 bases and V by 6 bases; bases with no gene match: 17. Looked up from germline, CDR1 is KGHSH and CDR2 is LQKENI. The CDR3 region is CASSPVDPPGQGAEAFF. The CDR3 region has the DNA TGTGCCAGCTCCCCCGTTGACCCCCCGGGACAGGGCGCTGAAGCTTTCTTT.

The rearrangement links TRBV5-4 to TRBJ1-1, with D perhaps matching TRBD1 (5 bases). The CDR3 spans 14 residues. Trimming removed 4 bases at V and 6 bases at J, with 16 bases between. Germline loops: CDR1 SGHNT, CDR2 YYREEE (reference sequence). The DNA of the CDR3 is TGTGCCAGCAGCGCTGCCGACTGGGGCGCTGAAGCTTTCTTT. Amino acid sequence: CASSAADWGAEAFF.

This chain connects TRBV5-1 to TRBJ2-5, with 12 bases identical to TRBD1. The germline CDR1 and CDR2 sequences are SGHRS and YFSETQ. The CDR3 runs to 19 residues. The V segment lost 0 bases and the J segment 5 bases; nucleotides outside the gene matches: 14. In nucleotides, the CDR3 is TGCGCCAGCAGCTTGGGACCGGGACAGGGGGCGCAGGGCTTGGAGACCCAGTACTTC. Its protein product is CASSLGPGQGAQGLETQYF.

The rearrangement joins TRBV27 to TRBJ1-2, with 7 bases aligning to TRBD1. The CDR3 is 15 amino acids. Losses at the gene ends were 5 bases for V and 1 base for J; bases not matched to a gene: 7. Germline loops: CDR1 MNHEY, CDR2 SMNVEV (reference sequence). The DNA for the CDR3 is TGTGCCAGCAGTAGGACCGGGACAGTTAACTATGGCTACACCTTC. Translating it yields CASSRTGTVNYGYTF.

The CDR3 bases are TGTGCCAGCAGCGTCGCTCTAGCGGGGTTCTACGAGCAGTACTTC. Translation: CASSVALAGFYEQYF. The gene calls are TRBV5-5 and TRBJ2-7, with 9 positions matching TRBD2. The germline V gene has CDR1 SGHKS and CDR2 YYEKEE (reference sequence). V was pared by 4 bases and J by 3 bases, with 8 bases of the junction left unmatched. The CDR3 totals 15 residues.

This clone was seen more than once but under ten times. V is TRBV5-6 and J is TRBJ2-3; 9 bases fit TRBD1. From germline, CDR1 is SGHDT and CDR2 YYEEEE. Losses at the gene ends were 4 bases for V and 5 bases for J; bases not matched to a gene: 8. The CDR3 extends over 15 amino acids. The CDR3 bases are TGTGCCAGCAGCAGCGGACAGGGGTGGGGAGATACGCAGTATTTT. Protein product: CASSSGQGWGDTQYF. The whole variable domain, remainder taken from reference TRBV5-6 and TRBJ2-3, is DAGVTQSPTHLIKTRGQQVTLRCSPKSGHDTVSWYQQALGQGPQFIFQYYEEEERQRGNFPDRFSGHQFPNYSSELNVNALLLGDSALYLCASSSGQGWGDTQYFGPGTRLTVL.

CDR3 nucleotides: TGTGCCAGTAGTAGGAGACAGAACAATGAGCAGTTCTTC. This codes for CASSRRQNNEQFF. The chain links TRBV19 to TRBJ2-1; possibly TRBD1 for D (5 bases). Deletions cut 4 bases from V and 5 bases from J, with 9 bases between. The CDR3 has 13 amino acids. Germline V gene sequence: CDR1 LNHDA, CDR2 SQIVND (reference sequence).

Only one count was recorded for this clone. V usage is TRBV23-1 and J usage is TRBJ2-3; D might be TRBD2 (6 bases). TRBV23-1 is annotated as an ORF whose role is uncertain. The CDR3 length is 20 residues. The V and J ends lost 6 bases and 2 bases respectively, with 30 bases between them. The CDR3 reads CASRHPGVWDRTVNTDTQYF. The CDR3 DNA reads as TGCGCCAGCAGGCACCCGGGGGTATGGGATCGGACGGTCAACACAGATACGCAGTATTTT.

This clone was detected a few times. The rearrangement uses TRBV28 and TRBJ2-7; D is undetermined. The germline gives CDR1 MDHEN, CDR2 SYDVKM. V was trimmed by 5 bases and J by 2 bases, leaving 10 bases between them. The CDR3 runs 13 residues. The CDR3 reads CASSPTLTYEQYF. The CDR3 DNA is TGTGCCAGCAGTCCCACCTTGACCTACGAGCAGTACTTC.

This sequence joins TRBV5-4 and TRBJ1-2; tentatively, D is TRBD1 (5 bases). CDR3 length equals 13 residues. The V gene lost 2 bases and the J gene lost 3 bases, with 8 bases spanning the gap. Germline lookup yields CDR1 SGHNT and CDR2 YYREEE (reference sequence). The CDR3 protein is CASSFRVDYGYTF. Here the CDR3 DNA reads TGTGCCAGCAGCTTCAGGGTTGACTATGGCTACACCTTC.

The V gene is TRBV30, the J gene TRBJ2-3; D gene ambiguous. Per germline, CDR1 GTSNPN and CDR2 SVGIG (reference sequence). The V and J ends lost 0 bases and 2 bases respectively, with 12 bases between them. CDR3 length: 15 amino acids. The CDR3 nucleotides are TGTGCCTGGAGTGTACGTCGGCAAATCACAGATACGCAGTATTTT. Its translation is CAWSVRRQITDTQYF.